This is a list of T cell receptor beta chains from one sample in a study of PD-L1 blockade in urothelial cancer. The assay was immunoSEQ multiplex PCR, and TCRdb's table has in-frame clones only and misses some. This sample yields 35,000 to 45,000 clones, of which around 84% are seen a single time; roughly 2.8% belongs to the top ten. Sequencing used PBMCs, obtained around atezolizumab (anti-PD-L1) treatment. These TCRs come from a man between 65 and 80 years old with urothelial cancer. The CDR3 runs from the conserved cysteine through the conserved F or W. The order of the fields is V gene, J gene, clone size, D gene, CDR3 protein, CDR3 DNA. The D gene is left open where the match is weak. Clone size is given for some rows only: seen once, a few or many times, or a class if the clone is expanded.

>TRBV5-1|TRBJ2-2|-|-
CASNSKAGDTGELFF
TGCGCCAGCAACTCGAAGGCAGGGGACACCGGGGAGCTGTTTTTT
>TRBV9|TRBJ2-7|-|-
CASSPEDFFYEQYF
TGTGCCAGCAGCCCTGAGGACTTTTTCTACGAGCAGTACTTC
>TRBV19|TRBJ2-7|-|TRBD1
CASHPGQGTYEQYF
TGTGCCAGCCATCCGGGACAGGGTACCTACGAGCAGTACTTC
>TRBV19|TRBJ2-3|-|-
CASSPRMGLGTDTQYF
TGTGCCAGTAGCCCAAGGATGGGACTTGGCACAGATACGCAGTATTTT
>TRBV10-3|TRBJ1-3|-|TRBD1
CAISDREVPYAGQGNPFGNTIYF
TGTGCCATCAGTGATAGAGAAGTACCGTATGCGGGACAGGGGAACCCCTTTGGAAACACCATATATTTT
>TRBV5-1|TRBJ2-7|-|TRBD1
CASSGDFRDSSYEQYF
TGCGCCAGCAGCGGTGACTTCCGGGACAGTTCCTACGAGCAGTACTTC
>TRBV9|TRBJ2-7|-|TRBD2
CASSPTSVYSYEQYF
TGTGCCAGCAGCCCAACTAGCGTTTACTCCTACGAGCAGTACTTC
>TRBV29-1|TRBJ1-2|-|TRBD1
CSAWDSYGYTF
TGCAGCGCTTGGGACAGCTATGGCTACACCTTC
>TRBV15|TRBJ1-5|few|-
CATSSDAGGQPQHF
TGTGCCACCAGCAGCGACGCAGGAGGTCAGCCCCAGCATTTT
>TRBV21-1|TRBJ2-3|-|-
CASSSSPGTSGHTDTQYF
TGTGCCAGCAGCTCAAGCCCCGGGACTAGCGGTCACACAGATACGCAGTATTTT
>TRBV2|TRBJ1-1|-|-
CASSEGHLNTEAFF
TGTGCCAGCAGTGAAGGACACCTGAACACTGAAGCTTTCTTT
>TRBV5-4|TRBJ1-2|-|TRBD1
CASTQQGDYGYTF
TGTGCCAGCACTCAACAGGGGGACTATGGCTACACCTTC
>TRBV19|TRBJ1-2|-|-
CASSIRQPGYGYTF
TGTGCCAGTAGTATCAGGCAACCTGGCTATGGCTACACCTTC
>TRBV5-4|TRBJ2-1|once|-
CASSLDSDSYNEQFF
TGTGCCAGCAGCCTGGACAGTGACTCCTACAATGAGCAGTTCTTC
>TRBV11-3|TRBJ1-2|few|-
CASSLAPQSNYGYTF
TGTGCCAGCAGCTTAGCTCCCCAGTCTAACTATGGCTACACCTTC
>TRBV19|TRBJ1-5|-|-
CASSRRRDTVHQPQHF
TGTGCCAGTAGTCGACGAAGGGACACCGTTCATCAGCCCCAGCATTTT
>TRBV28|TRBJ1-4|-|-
CASSLNEKLFF
TGTGCCAGCAGTCTTAATGAAAAACTGTTTTTT
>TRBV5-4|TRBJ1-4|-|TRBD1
CASSATGGTNEKLFF
TGTGCCAGCAGCGCTACAGGGGGCACTAATGAAAAACTGTTTTTT
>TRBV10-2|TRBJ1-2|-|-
CASSESGAGYGYTF
TGCGCCAGCAGTGAGTCAGGGGCTGGCTATGGCTACACCTTC
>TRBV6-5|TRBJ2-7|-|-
CASSRQGTYEQYF
TGTGCCAGCAGTCGGCAGGGGACCTACGAGCAGTACTTC
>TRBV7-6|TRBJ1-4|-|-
CASSSSGGEKLFF
TGTGCCAGCAGCTCCTCGGGTGGTGAAAAACTGTTTTTT
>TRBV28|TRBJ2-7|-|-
CATVRGSPMEEQYF
TGTGCCACTGTACGGGGGAGTCCGATGGAGGAGCAGTACTTC
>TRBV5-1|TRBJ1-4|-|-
CASSQARTANEKLFF
TGCGCCAGCAGCCAGGCCAGGACAGCGAATGAAAAACTGTTTTTT
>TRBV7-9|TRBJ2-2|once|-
CASSSQGTTGELFF
TGTGCCAGCAGCTCCCAGGGGACCACCGGGGAGCTGTTTTTT
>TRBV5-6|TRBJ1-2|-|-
CASSFWGTGTLYGYTF
TGTGCCAGCAGCTTTTGGGGAACCGGGACACTTTATGGCTACACCTTC
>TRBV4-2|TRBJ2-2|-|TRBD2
CASSLGTSGRAANTGELFF
TGTGCCAGCAGCCTGGGGACTAGCGGGAGGGCTGCGAACACCGGGGAGCTGTTTTTT
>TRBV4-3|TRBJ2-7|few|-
CASSQVVGRDYEQYF
TGCGCCAGCAGCCAAGTCGTTGGACGGGACTACGAGCAGTACTTC
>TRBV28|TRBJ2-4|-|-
CASSLTKNIQYF
TGTGCCAGCAGCCTCACTAAAAACATTCAGTACTTC
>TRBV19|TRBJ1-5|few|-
CASRTQGNDNQPQHF
TGTGCCAGTAGGACACAGGGAAATGACAATCAGCCCCAGCATTTT
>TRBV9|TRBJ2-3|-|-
CASSPPGVSADTQYF
TGTGCCAGCAGCCCCCCAGGCGTTTCGGCAGATACGCAGTATTTT
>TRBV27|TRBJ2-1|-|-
CASSLTPLLAAQFF
TGTGCCAGCAGTTTAACCCCTCTACTAGCAGCGCAGTTCTTC
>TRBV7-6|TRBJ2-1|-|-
CASSLAGTGERFF
TGTGCCAGCAGCTTAGCGGGTACGGGAGAGCGGTTCTTC
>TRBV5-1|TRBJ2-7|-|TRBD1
CASSLEPGQKSGEQYF
TGCGCCAGCAGCTTGGAACCGGGACAGAAAAGCGGCGAGCAGTACTTC
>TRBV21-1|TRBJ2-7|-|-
CASSKDNEQYF
TGTGCCAGCAGCAAGGACAACGAGCAGTACTTC
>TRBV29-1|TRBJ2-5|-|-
CSVPGRDYQETQYF
TGCAGCGTCCCCGGCCGGGACTACCAAGAGACCCAGTACTTC
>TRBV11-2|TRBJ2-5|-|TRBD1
CASSMTGGHLLVQETQYF
TGTGCCAGCAGCATGACAGGGGGGCATTTGTTGGTGCAAGAGACCCAGTACTTC
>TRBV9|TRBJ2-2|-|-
CASSVALNTGELFF
TGTGCCAGCAGCGTAGCCTTGAACACCGGGGAGCTGTTTTTT
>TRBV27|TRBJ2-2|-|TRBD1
CASRIDRAAGELFF
TGTGCCAGCAGAATTGACAGGGCGGCCGGGGAGCTGTTTTTT
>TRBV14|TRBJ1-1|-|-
CASSPEETGWNTEAFF
TGTGCCAGCAGCCCGGAAGAAACAGGGTGGAACACTGAAGCTTTCTTT
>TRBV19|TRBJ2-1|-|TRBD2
CASLGGLGEQFF
TGTGCCAGCCTGGGAGGGCTGGGTGAGCAGTTCTTC
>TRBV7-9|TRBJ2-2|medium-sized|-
CASSSPAATVNTGELFF
TGTGCCAGCAGCTCCCCCGCGGCGACAGTGAACACCGGGGAGCTGTTTTTT
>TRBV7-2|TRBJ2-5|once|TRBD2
CASSPGHNSGRGETQYF
TGTGCCAGCAGCCCGGGACATAATAGCGGGAGAGGAGAGACCCAGTACTTC
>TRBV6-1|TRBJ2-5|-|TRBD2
CASSEAGGEGTETQYF
TGTGCCAGCAGTGAAGCTGGAGGGGAGGGGACAGAGACCCAGTACTTC
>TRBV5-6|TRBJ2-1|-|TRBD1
CASSLTKDRVGYNEQFF
TGTGCCAGCAGCTTAACAAAGGACAGGGTGGGTTACAATGAGCAGTTCTTC
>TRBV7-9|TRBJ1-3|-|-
CASSGAGNTIYF
TGTGCCAGCTCGGGGGCTGGAAACACCATATATTTT
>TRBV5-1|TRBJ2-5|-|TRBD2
CASSLGGLARETQYF
TGCGCCAGCAGCTTGGGGGGACTAGCGCGGGAGACCCAGTACTTC
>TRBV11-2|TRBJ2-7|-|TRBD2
CASSLFNGRAYEQYF
TGTGCCAGCAGCTTATTTAACGGGAGGGCCTACGAGCAGTACTTC
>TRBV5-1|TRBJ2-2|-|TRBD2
CASSVSGSGTGELFF
TGCGCCAGCAGCGTGAGCGGGAGTGGCACCGGGGAGCTGTTTTTT
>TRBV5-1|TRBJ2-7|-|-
CASSSHTGIPGSEQYF
TGCGCCAGCAGTTCTCATACCGGGATTCCCGGGAGCGAGCAGTACTTC
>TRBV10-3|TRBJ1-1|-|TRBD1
CAIGQGARDTEAFF
TGTGCCATAGGTCAGGGGGCTAGGGACACTGAAGCTTTCTTT
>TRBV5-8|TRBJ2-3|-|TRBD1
CASSSHRDRVTDTQYF
TGTGCCAGCAGCTCTCATCGGGACAGAGTAACAGATACGCAGTATTTT
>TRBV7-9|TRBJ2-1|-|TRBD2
CASSLALAGTYNEQFF
TGTGCCAGCAGCTTGGCTCTAGCGGGGACTTACAATGAGCAGTTCTTC
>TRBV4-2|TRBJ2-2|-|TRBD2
CASSAGGAGLPGSKWLFF
TGTGCCAGCAGCGCCGGGGGGGCAGGGCTCCCAGGCTCAAAGTGGCTGTTTTTT